These T cell receptor beta chains were read from a single sample in a study of blood T cell repertoires in COVID-19. Clones were read by immunoSEQ multiplex PCR, and TCRdb kept only the in-frame ones, dropping some. Counted here are under 300,000 clones, around four fifths occurring once; the ten biggest clones make up 4%. Material for sequencing was peripheral blood. These receptors originate from a woman in her 40s with active or convalescent COVID-19. Both conserved end residues are part of each CDR3. Each record gives: clone size, V gene, J gene, D gene, CDR3 DNA, CDR3 protein. A D gene is named only where the DNA matches it firmly. The listing skips clone size in some rows; elsewhere it reads once, few, many or a size class.

>few|TRBV27|TRBJ1-2|-
TGTGCCAGCAGTCGGGGATTAGCTAACTATGGCTACACCTTC
CASSRGLANYGYTF
>-|TRBV30|TRBJ1-5|TRBD1
TGTGCCTGGGCAACAGGGGAGGAACAGCCCCAGCATTTT
CAWATGEEQPQHF
>-|TRBV9|TRBJ1-4|-
TGTGCCAGCAGCGTAGCGGTTTCAAATGAAAAACTGTTTTTT
CASSVAVSNEKLFF
>many|TRBV28|TRBJ1-2|-
TGTGCCAGCAGTGTGAGGAGGGGCTACACCTTC
CASSVRRGYTF
>-|TRBV5-8|TRBJ1-5|-
TGTGCCAGCAGCTGGGGGGGGACTGGCAATCAGCCCCAGCATTTT
CASSWGGTGNQPQHF
>-|TRBV27|TRBJ1-6|-
TGTGCCAGCAGTATGTGGGAGGGAAATTCACCCCTCCACTTT
CASSMWEGNSPLHF
>-|TRBV5-1|TRBJ1-1|-
TGCGCCAGCAGCGTCCATGGGGCCGGGAACACTGAAGCTTTCTTT
CASSVHGAGNTEAFF
>-|TRBV19|TRBJ1-4|-
TGTGCCAGTAGTATAGATATGGCAGGCCATGAAAAACTGTTTTTT
CASSIDMAGHEKLFF
>-|TRBV6-5|TRBJ2-7|TRBD2
TGTGCCAGCATACTAGCGGGGGGAACCTACGAGCAGTACTTC
CASILAGGTYEQYF
>-|TRBV30|TRBJ1-6|-
TGTGCCTGGAGCCGAGATTCACCCCTCCACTTT
CAWSRDSPLHF
>few|TRBV27|TRBJ2-7|-
TGTGCCAGCAGTTTATCTGCGAGGAGCTCCTACGAGCAGTACTTC
CASSLSARSSYEQYF
>-|TRBV15|TRBJ2-2|TRBD2
TGTGCCACCAGCAGAGTGGAGCGGGGGGTGAACACCGGGGAGCTGTTTTTT
CATSRVERGVNTGELFF
>few|TRBV6-6|TRBJ2-7|TRBD2
TGTGCCAGCAGTCGCGGGGGGCCCAACGAGCAGTACTTC
CASSRGGPNEQYF
>-|TRBV4-2|TRBJ2-3|-
TGTGCCAGCAGCCAAGAACAGGGCACAGATACGCAGTATTTT
CASSQEQGTDTQYF
>-|TRBV6-1|TRBJ1-1|-
TGTGCCAGCAGTGAGCCGGTTGAAGCTTTCTTT
CASSEPVEAFF
>-|TRBV7-2|TRBJ1-2|TRBD1
TGTGCCAGCAGCTTCCCGGGACAGCTCGATGGCTACACCTTC
CASSFPGQLDGYTF
>-|TRBV5-1|TRBJ2-3|TRBD2
TGCGCCAGCAGCTGGAACCCGGGACTAGCGGATACACAGGATACGCAGTATTTT
CASSWNPGLADTQDTQYF
>-|TRBV7-2|TRBJ1-6|-
TGTGCCAGCAGCAACACGGGAGTTTCCCCCCACTTT
CASSNTGVSPHF
>-|TRBV29-1|TRBJ1-2|-
TGCAGCGTTGAAAGGACAAGGGAGGACTATGGCTACACCTTC
CSVERTREDYGYTF
>-|TRBV5-1|TRBJ2-7|-
TGCGCCAGCAGCTTGGAGCCTAGCCGGGACGAGCAGTACTTC
CASSLEPSRDEQYF
>-|TRBV2|TRBJ1-5|-
TGTGCCAGCAGGGCGGGATACAATCAGCCCCAGCATTTT
CASRAGYNQPQHF
>-|TRBV7-6|TRBJ2-2|-
TGTGCCGCTAGGCGGAGGCACCTCCACGGGGAGCTGTTTTTT
CAARRRHLHGELFF
>-|TRBV28|TRBJ2-5|-
TGTGCCAGCAGTCCAACCGGGTCCCAAGAGACCCAGTACTTC
CASSPTGSQETQYF
>-|TRBV25-1|TRBJ1-1|-
TGTGCCAGCAGTGAATGTCCCAGGGGGAACACTGAAGCTTTCTTT
CASSECPRGNTEAFF
>-|TRBV6-6|TRBJ1-2|-
TGTGCCAGCAGAGACACGGGGAATTCAAGGGGCTACACCTTC
CASRDTGNSRGYTF
>-|TRBV6-4|TRBJ1-2|-
TGTGCCAGCAGTGCAGGGGCCGGCTACACCTTC
CASSAGAGYTF
>once|TRBV9|TRBJ1-1|-
TGTGCCAGCAGCGTAGGAGTTTGGAGGAACACTGAAGCTTTCTTT
CASSVGVWRNTEAFF
>-|TRBV3-1/TRBV3-2|TRBJ1-2|-
TGTGCCAGCAGCACCATAGGGGTGTCTGGCTACACCTTC
CASSTIGVSGYTF
>-|TRBV3-1/TRBV3-2|TRBJ1-1|-
TGTGCCAGCAGCCAAATCGGGGATGATGCTGAAGCTTTCTTT
CASSQIGDDAEAFF
>-|TRBV2|TRBJ1-5|TRBD1
TGTGCCAGCAGCCCCCCCGGGACAGCAAATCAGCCCCAGCATTTT
CASSPPGTANQPQHF
>once|TRBV25-1|TRBJ2-7|-
TGTGCCAGCAGTCCCCCGGGACACATCTACGAGCAGTACTTC
CASSPPGHIYEQYF
>-|TRBV18|TRBJ1-4|-
TGTGCCAGCTCACTCGGACAGCCGGTAGAAAAACTGTTTTTT
CASSLGQPVEKLFF
>-|TRBV18|TRBJ1-6|TRBD1
TGTGCCAGCTCACCACTATTGCTGGACAGGGGGCAGGATTCACCCCTCCACTTT
CASSPLLLDRGQDSPLHF
>-|TRBV7-6|TRBJ1-1|-
TGTGCCAGCAGCTTAGTCCCAGGGGAACGAACATACGAAGCTTTCTTT
CASSLVPGERTYEAFF
>-|TRBV10-3|TRBJ1-6|TRBD1
TGTGCCATCAGTTCCGGGACAGGGAGTTCACCCCTCCACTTT
CAISSGTGSSPLHF
>few|TRBV11-1|TRBJ2-1|TRBD1
TGTGCCAGCACCTCACGAGGGACAGGGTGGAGCAATGAGCAGTTCTTC
CASTSRGTGWSNEQFF
>-|TRBV6-5|TRBJ1-2|-
TGTGCCAGCAGTCCGCACAGGGTAGAGTATGGCTACACCTTC
CASSPHRVEYGYTF
>once|TRBV27|TRBJ1-1|-
TGTGCCAGCAGTTCGAACGGCAGGGTAGAAACTGAAGCTTTCTTT
CASSSNGRVETEAFF
>few|TRBV24-1|TRBJ1-3|TRBD1
TGTGCCACCAGTGATGCCCGGGACAGGGCTGGAAACACCATATATTTT
CATSDARDRAGNTIYF
>-|TRBV19|TRBJ2-5|-
TGTGCCAGTAGTATTCCGGGGTGGGAGACCCAGTACTTC
CASSIPGWETQYF
>-|TRBV9|TRBJ1-3|-
TGTGCCAGCAGCGGGTCCCAGAACACCATATATTTT
CASSGSQNTIYF
>once|TRBV7-9|TRBJ2-3|TRBD2
TGTGCCAGCAGCCAAAGGGGACTAGCGGGGGGGCGTGGAGATACGCAGTATTTT
CASSQRGLAGGRGDTQYF
>once|TRBV5-1|TRBJ2-1|-
TGCGCCAGCAGCGTAAGGACAGCCAACAATGAGCAGTTCTTC
CASSVRTANNEQFF
>few|TRBV5-4|TRBJ1-2|-
TGTGCCAGCAGCTTGACAGGGATAAGAGATGGCTACACCTTC
CASSLTGIRDGYTF
>-|TRBV29-1|TRBJ2-7|TRBD1
TGCAGCGTTGTTAAGGGACAGGGTTCCTACGAGCAGTACTTC
CSVVKGQGSYEQYF
>-|TRBV11-2|TRBJ2-7|TRBD1
TGTGCCAGCAGGGAACAGGGGCACGAGCAGTACTTC
CASREQGHEQYF
>-|TRBV15|TRBJ2-1|-
TGTGCCACCAGCAGAGATTTCCCAATCAATGAGCAGTTCTTC
CATSRDFPINEQFF
>-|TRBV6-5|TRBJ1-2|-
TGTGCCAGCAGGTTCGGAGATGGCTACACCTTC
CASRFGDGYTF
>-|TRBV4-1|TRBJ2-4|-
TGCGCCAGCAGCCAGGCCGTCTTGGCGGGAACCAAAAACATTCAGTACTTC
CASSQAVLAGTKNIQYF
>once|TRBV6-5|TRBJ2-5|-
TGTGCCAGCCTAAAAAGGACACCCGAAGAGACCCAGTACTTC
CASLKRTPEETQYF
>-|TRBV15|TRBJ2-2|-
TGTGCCACCAGCGAGCGTAGGGGCGGGGAGCTGTTTTTT
CATSERRGGELFF
>-|TRBV10-3|TRBJ1-4|-
TGTGCCATCAGTCCAACAGGGACTAATGAAAAACTGTTTTTT
CAISPTGTNEKLFF
>-|TRBV4-1|TRBJ2-7|TRBD1
TGCGCCAGCAGCCCCACCTCGACAGGGGGCTACGAGCAGTACTTC
CASSPTSTGGYEQYF
>once|TRBV6-1|TRBJ1-3|-
TGTGCCAGCAGTGAAATGATCAGAAGCTCTGGAAACACCATATATTTT
CASSEMIRSSGNTIYF
>few|TRBV21-1|TRBJ2-2|-
TGTGCCAGCAGCTACGCCCCGGGGGCCGGGGAGCTGTTTTTT
CASSYAPGAGELFF